This T cell receptor (beta chain) is from a study of radiotherapy plus CTLA-4 blockade in lung cancer (dated by TCRdb to the late 2010s). In terms of the full investigation: Among the enrolled patients, approximately 18% had an objective response, and about 31% reached disease control.

A remark on this clone: The target of this receptor is not known. No base-level quality is on record; no much larger clone is a single base apart.

Results and caveats for the whole study, not just this receptor: Increased serum interferon-beta after radiation, together with early dynamic changes in blood T cell clones, were reported to be the strongest predictors of response. After treatment with radiotherapy and ipilimumab, TCR clones that originated in tumors expanded in peripheral blood.

From V the trimming removes 3 bases and from J it removes 2 bases, while the gene matches leave 7 bases of the junction unaccounted for. The CDR3 goes from the cysteine to the phenylalanine over 16 residues. CDR3 DNA is the only sequence kept; it has 48 bases, read in frame from the first base. As encoded in the germline V gene, CDR1 is MDHEN while CDR2 is SYDVKM. Focal radiation therapy combined with CTLA-4 blockade (ipilimumab) was tested in patients with chemo-refractory metastatic non-small-cell lung cancer. Library preparation used the immunoSEQ multiplex PCR assay. The immuneACCESS repertoire file appears here via TCRdb, limited to in-frame rearrangements. These files lack a portion of the clones; in checked studies, under half of the deficit traces to unresolved V genes, and the cause of the others is not known. The sample table contains tens of thousands of clones; only one count was recorded for roughly 72% of them. 11% of the sample lies in the top ten.

This specimen consisted of peripheral blood, obtained from a patient treated with radiotherapy plus ipilimumab. This receptor chain uses TRBV28 and TRBJ2-5, and 9 bases in between align with TRBD1. The receptor's source is a human donor with non-small cell lung cancer who had stable disease on radiotherapy plus ipilimumab. The DNA reads TGTGCCAGCAGTTTGGGACAGGGTGGTGGGCAAGAGACCCAGTACTTC. Its translation is CASSLGQGGGQETQYF.